This TCR beta chain was recovered during a study of T cell repertoires in cytomegalovirus infection. Study-wide context: From public TCR beta signatures came an indication of both CMV infection and matching HLA type. Overall study findings and caveats: HLA-C-restricted CMV-specific TCR beta clonotypes prevailed in the ex vivo response.

Points on this clonotype: Its specificity is not known.

Each CDR3 protein is one row after TCRdb ran MiXCR on the reads. Here the sample spans about 450,000 distinct CDR3 sequences, about a third being singletons. The sequencing input was PBMCs. The clonotype comes from a human donor in good health (CMV status not recorded). Some clones in this sample may be carry-over from other donors' samples.

DNA of the CDR3: TGTGCCAGCAGCATGGGGGACGGCGCTGAGACCCAGTACTTC. Translation: CASSMGDGAETQYF. The chain combines TRBV5-4 with TRBJ2-5; perhaps D is TRBD1 or TRBD2 (5 bases each). The length of the CDR3 is 14 residues. The V end was cut by 4 bases, the J end by 5 bases, with 15 bases between. Germline lookup yields CDR1 SGHNT and CDR2 YYREEE (reference sequence). Drawing the rest from reference TRBV5-4 and TRBJ2-5, the complete variable domain is ETGVTQSPTHLIKTRGQQVTLRCSSQSGHNTVSWYQQALGQGPQFIFQYYREEENGRGNFPPRFSGLQFPNYSSELNVNALELDDSALYLCASSMGDGAETQYFGPGTRLLVL.